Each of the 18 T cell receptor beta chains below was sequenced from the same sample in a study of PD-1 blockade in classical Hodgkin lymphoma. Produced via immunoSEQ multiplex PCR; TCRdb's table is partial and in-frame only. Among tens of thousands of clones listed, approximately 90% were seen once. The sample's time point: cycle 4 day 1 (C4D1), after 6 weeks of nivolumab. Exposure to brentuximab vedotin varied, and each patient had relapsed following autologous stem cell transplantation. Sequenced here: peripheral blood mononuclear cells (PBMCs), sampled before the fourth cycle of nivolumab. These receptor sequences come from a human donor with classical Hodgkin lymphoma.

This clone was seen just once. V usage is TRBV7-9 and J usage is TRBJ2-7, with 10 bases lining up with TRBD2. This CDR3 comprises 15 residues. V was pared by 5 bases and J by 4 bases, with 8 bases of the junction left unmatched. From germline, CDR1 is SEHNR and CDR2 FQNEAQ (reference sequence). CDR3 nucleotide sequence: TGTGCCAGCAGCCCGGGACCGGGACTAGCGTACGAGCAGTACTTC. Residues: CASSPGPGLAYEQYF.

CDR3 sequence: CASRKRTGSYEQYF. The CDR3, as DNA: TGTGCCAGCCGCAAACGGACGGGCTCCTACGAGCAGTACTTC. This chain connects TRBV7-8 to TRBJ2-7; D is unresolved. This CDR3 region has 14 residues. The V end lost 8 bases, the J end lost 0 bases, and 14 bases lay between the germline ends. Germline CDR1 SGHVS, CDR2 FQNEAQ.

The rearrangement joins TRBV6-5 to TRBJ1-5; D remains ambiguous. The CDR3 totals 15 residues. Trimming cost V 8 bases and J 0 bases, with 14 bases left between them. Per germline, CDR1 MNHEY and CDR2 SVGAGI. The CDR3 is CASRLRAYSNQPQHF. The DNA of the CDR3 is TGTGCCAGCCGACTTCGGGCGTATAGCAATCAGCCCCAGCATTTT.

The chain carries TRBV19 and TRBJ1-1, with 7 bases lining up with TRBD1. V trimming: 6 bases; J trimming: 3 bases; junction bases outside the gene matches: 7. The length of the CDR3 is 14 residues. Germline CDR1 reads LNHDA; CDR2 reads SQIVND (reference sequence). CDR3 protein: CASRDTGVYTEAFF. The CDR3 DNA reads TGTGCCAGTAGGGACACAGGGGTGTACACTGAAGCTTTCTTT. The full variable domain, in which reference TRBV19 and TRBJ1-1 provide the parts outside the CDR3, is DGGITQSPKYLFRKEGQNVTLSCEQNLNHDAMYWYRQDPGQGLRLIYYSQIVNDFQKGDIAEGYSVSREKKESFPLTVTSAQKNPTAFYLCASRDTGVYTEAFFGQGTRLTVV.

CDR3 nucleotides: TGTGCCAGCAGCCACAGGGTTTATGGCTACACCTTC. Residues: CASSHRVYGYTF. The rearrangement links TRBV6-5 to TRBJ1-2, with D possibly matching TRBD1 (6 bases). There are 12 residues in the CDR3. V lost 6 bases and J 5 bases, leaving 10 bases between the germline ends. The germline V gene encodes CDR1 MNHEY and CDR2 SVGAGI.

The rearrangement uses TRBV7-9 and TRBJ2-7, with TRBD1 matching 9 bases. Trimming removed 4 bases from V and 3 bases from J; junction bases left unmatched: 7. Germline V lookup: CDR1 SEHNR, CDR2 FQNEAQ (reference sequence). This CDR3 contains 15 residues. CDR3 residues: CASSSWTGDYYEQYF. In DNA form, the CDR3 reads TGTGCCAGCAGCTCCTGGACAGGGGATTACTACGAGCAGTACTTC.

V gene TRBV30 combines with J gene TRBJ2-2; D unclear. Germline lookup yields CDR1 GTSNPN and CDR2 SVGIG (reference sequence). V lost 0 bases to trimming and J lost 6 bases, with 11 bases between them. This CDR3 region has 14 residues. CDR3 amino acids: CAWSVHRGAGELFF. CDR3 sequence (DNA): TGTGCCTGGAGTGTACATCGCGGCGCCGGGGAGCTGTTTTTT.

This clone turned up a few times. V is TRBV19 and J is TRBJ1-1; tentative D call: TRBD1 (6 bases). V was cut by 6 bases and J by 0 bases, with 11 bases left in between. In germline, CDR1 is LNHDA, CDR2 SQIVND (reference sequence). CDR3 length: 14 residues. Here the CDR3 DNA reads TGTGCCAGTAGCAACGGGGGCATGAACACTGAAGCTTTCTTT. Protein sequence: CASSNGGMNTEAFF.

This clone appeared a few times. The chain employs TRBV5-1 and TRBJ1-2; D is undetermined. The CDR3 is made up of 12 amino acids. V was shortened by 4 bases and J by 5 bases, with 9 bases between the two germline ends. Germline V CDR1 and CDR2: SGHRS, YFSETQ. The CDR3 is CASSLEAYGYTF. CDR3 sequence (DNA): TGCGCCAGCAGCCTCGAGGCGTATGGCTACACCTTC.

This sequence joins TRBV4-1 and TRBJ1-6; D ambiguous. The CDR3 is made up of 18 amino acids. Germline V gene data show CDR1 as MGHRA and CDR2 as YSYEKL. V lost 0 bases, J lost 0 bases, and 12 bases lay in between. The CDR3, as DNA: TGCGCCAGCAGCCAAGACCCGGTGAAGGGCTCCTATAATTCACCCCTCCACTTT. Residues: CASSQDPVKGSYNSPLHF.

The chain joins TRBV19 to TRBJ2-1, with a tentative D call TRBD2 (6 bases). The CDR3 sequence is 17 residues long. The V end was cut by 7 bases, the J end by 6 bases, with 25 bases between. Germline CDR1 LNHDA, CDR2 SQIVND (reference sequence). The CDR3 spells CASTPLWSDTRGNEQFF. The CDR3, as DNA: TGTGCCAGTACCCCGCTTTGGTCAGACACGCGGGGCAATGAGCAGTTCTTC. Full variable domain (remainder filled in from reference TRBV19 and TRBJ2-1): DGGITQSPKYLFRKEGQNVTLSCEQNLNHDAMYWYRQDPGQGLRLIYYSQIVNDFQKGDIAEGYSVSREKKESFPLTVTSAQKNPTAFYLCASTPLWSDTRGNEQFFGPGTRLTVL.

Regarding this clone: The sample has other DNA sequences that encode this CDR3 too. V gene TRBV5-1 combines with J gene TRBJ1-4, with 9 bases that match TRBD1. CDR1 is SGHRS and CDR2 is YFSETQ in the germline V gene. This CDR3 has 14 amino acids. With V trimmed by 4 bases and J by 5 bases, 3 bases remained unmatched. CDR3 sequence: CASSPGQGNEKLFF. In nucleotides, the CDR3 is TGCGCCAGCAGCCCCGGACAGGGGAATGAAAAACTGTTTTTT. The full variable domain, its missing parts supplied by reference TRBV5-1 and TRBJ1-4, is KAGVTQTPRYLIKTRGQQVTLSCSPISGHRSVSWYQQTPGQGLQFLFEYFSETQRNKGNFPGRFSGRQFSNSRSEMNVSTLELGDSALYLCASSPGQGNEKLFFGSGTQLSVL.

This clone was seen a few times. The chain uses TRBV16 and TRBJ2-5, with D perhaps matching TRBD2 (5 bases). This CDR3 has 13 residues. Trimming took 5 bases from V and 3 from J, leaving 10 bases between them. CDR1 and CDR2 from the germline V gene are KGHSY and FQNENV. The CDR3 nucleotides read TGTGCCAGCAGCTTACAAGCGGAAGAGACCCAGTACTTC. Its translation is CASSLQAEETQYF.

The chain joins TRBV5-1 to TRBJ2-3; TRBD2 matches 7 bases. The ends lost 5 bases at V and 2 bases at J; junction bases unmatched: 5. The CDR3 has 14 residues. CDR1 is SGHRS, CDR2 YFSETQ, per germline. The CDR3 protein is CASSGLVNTDTQYF. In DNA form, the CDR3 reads TGCGCCAGCAGTGGACTAGTGAACACAGATACGCAGTATTTT.

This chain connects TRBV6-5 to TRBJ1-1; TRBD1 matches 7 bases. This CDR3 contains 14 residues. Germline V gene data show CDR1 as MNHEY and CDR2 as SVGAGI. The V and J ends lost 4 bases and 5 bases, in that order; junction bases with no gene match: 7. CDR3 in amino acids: CASSLGQQETEAFF. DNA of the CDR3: TGTGCCAGCAGTTTGGGACAGCAGGAGACTGAAGCTTTCTTT.

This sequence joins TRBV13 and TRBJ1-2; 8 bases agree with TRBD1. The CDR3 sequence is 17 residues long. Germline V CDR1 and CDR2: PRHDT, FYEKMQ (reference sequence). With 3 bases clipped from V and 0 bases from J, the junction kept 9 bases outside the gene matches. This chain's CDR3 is CASSFRQGRLSNYGYTF. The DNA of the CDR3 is TGTGCCAGCAGCTTCCGACAGGGGCGACTCTCTAACTATGGCTACACCTTC.

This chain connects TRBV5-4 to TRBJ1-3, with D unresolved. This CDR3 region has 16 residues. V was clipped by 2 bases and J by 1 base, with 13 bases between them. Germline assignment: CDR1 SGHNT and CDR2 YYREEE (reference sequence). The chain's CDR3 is CASSFDPTQSGNTIYF. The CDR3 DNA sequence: TGTGCCAGCAGCTTCGACCCGACCCAGTCTGGAAACACCATATATTTT.

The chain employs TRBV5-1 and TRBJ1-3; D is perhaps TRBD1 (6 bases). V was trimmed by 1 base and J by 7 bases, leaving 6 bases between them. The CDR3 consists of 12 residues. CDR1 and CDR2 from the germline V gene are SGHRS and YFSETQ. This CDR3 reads CASSLTGNTIYF. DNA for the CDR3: TGCGCCAGCAGCTTGACAGGGAACACCATATATTTT.